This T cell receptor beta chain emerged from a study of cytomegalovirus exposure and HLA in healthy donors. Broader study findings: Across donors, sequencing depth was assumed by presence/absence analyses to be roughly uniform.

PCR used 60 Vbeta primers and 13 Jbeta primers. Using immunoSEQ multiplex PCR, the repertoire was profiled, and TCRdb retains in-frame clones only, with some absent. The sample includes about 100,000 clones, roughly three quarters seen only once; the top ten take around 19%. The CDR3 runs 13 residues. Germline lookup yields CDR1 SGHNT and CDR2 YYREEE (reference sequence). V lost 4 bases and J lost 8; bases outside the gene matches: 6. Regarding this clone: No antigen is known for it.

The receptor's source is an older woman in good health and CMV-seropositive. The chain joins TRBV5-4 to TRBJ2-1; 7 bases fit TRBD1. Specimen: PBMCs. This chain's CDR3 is CASSQQGSYEQFF. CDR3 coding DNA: TGTGCCAGCAGCCAACAGGGGTCCTATGAGCAGTTCTTC.